This TCR beta chain was identified in a study of T cell responses to AZD1222 COVID-19 vaccine. Libraries were prepared by immunoSEQ multiplex PCR; TCRdb keeps only in-frame clonotypes and omits some of them. The data contain 95,000 to 110,000 clones, 92% of them seen just once; the ten biggest clones take up more than 8%. In the case of this clone: Its target is not known.

Whole-study findings and limits: Spike-spanning, vaccine-associated CD4 TCRs were dominant at 160-218 and 743-854. Regions left unmutated in variants are reportedly the target of nearly half of spike-specific TCRs.

This TCR was sampled from an adult who received the AZD1222 COVID-19 vaccine. The material sequenced was peripheral blood, taken 28 days after the second AZD1222 dose.

Written as DNA, the CDR3 is TGTGCCAGCAGCTTCCGGGACTTTTCCTACGAGCAGTACTTC. This encodes CASSFRDFSYEQYF. V is TRBV9 and J is TRBJ2-7; perhaps TRBD2 as D (6 bases). The CDR3 extends over 14 amino acids. Germline values: CDR1 SGDLS, CDR2 YYNGEE. The germline V and J ends were trimmed by 4 bases and 1 base, with 12 bases remaining between them.